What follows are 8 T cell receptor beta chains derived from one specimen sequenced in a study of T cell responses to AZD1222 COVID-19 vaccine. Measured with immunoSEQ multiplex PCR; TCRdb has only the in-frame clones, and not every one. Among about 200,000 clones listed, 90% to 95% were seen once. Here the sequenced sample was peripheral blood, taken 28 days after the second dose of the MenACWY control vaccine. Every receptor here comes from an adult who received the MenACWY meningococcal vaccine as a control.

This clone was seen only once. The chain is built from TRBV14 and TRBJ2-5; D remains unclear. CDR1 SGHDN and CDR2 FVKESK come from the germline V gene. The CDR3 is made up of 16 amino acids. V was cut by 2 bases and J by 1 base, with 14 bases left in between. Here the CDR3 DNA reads TGTGCCAGCAGCCAAACCACAGTATTCTTCCAAGAGACCCAGTACTTC. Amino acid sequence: CASSQTTVFFQETQYF. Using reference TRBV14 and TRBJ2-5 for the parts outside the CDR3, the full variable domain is EAGVTQFPSHSVIEKGQTVTLRCDPISGHDNLYWYRRVMGKEIKFLLHFVKESKQDESGMPNNRFLAERTGGTYSTLKVQPAELEDSGVYFCASSQTTVFFQETQYFGPGTRLLVL.

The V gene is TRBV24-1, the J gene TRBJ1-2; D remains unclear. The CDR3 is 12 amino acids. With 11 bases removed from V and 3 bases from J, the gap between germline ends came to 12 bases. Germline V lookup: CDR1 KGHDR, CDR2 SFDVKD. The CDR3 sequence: CAIQRADYGYTF. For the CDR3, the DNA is TGTGCCATCCAGCGGGCGGACTATGGCTACACCTTC.

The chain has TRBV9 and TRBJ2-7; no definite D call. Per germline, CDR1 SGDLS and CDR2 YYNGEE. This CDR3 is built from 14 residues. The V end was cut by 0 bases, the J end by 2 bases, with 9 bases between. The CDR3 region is CASSVDRYAYEQYF. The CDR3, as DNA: TGTGCCAGCAGCGTAGACAGATACGCCTACGAGCAGTACTTC.

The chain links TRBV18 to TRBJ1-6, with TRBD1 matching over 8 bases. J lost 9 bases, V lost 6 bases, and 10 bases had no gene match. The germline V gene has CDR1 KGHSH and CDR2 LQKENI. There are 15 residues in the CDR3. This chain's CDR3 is CASSTRTGSVSPLHF. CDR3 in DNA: TGTGCCAGCTCTACCCGGACAGGGTCGGTTTCACCCCTCCACTTT.

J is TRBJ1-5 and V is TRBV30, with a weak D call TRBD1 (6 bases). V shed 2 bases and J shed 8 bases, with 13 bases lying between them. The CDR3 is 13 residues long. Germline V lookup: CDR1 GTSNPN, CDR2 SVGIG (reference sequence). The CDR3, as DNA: TGTGCCTGGAGTAAAACAGGGTCCGAGCCCCAGCATTTT. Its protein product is CAWSKTGSEPQHF.

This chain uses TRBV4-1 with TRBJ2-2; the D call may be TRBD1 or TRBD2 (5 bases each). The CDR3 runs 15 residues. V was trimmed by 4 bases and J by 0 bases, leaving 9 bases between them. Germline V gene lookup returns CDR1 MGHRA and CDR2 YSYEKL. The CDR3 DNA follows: TGCGCCAGCAGCCCCAGGGAGTCGAACACCGGGGAGCTGTTTTTT. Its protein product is CASSPRESNTGELFF.

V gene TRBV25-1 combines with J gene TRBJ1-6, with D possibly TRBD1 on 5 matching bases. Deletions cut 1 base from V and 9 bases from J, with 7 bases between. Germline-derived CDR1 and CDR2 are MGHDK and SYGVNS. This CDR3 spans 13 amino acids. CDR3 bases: TGTGCCAGCAGTGAATTAAGGGGTTCACCCCTCCACTTT. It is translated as CASSELRGSPLHF.

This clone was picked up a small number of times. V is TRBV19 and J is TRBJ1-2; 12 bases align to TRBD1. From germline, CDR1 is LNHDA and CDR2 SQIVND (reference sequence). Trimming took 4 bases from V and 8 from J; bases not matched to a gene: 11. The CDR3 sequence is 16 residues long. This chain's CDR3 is CASSRIPGQGARGYTF. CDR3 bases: TGTGCCAGTAGTAGGATCCCGGGACAGGGGGCTCGGGGCTACACCTTC.